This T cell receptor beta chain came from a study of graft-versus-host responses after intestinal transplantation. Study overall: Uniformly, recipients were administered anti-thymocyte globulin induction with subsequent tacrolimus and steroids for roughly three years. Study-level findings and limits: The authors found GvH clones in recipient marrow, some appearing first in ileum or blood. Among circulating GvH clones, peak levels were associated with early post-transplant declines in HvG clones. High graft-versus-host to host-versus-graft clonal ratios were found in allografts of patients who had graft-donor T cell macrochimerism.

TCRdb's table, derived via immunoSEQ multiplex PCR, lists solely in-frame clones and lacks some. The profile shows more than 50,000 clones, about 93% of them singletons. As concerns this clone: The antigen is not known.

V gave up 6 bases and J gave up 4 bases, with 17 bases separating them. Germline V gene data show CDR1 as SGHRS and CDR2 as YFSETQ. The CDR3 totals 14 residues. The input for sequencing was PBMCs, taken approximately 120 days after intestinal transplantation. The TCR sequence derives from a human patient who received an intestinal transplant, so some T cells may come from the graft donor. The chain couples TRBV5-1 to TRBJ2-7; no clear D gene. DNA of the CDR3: TGCGCCAGCACTTTAACAGCAGGTAGTTACGAGCAGTACTTC. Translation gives CASTLTAGSYEQYF.